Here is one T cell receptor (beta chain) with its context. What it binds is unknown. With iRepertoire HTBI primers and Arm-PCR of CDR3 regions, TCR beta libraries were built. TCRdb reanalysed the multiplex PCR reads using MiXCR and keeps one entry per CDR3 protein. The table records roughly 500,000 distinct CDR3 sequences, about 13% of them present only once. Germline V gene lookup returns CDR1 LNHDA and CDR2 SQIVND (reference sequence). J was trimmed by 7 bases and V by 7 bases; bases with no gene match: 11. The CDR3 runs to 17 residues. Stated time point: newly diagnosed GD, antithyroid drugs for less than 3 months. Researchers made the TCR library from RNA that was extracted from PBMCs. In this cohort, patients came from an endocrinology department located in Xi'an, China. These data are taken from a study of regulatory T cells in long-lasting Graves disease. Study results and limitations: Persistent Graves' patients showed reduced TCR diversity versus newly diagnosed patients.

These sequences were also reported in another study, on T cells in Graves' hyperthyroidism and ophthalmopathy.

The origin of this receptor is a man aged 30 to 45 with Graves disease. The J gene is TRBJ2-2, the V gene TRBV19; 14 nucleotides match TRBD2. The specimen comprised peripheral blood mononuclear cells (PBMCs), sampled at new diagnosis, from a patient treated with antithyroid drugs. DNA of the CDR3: TGTGCCAGTATGAGAACCGGGACTAGCGGGAGTGTCGGGGAGCTGTTTTTT. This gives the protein CASMRTGTSGSVGELFF.